This T cell receptor (beta chain) was sequenced during a study of identical twins. TCRdb re-called the 5' RACE reads with MiXCR, one entry per CDR3 protein. Of approximately 590,000 distinct CDR3 sequences in the sample, roughly 9.9% were seen once. This clonotype was detected ten times or more. Germline V CDR1 and CDR2: MNHEY, SMNVEV (reference sequence). V dropped 2 bases and J dropped 9 bases, with 14 bases sitting between them. The CDR3 extends over 14 amino acids. These sequences were also reported in another study, on yellow fever vaccine responses in identical twins.

The receptor's source is a woman aged 18-30 years in good health. The chain links TRBV27 to TRBJ1-5; D is unclear. The sample was PBMCs. The CDR3 is CASSLGDGTRPQHF. CDR3 DNA sequence: TGTGCCAGCAGTTTAGGAGACGGTACGAGGCCCCAGCATTTT.